This TCR beta chain was profiled in a study of cytomegalovirus exposure and HLA in healthy donors. The study's findings and limits: A few V segments could not be told apart, such as TRBV6-2 and TRBV6-3, and were left out.

With regard to this clone: Its specificity is unknown.

Vbeta (60) and Jbeta (13) primers were used in the PCR. Profiled with immunoSEQ multiplex PCR; TCRdb holds only in-frame clones, not every one. The table records about 120,000 clones, 65% to 85% of them present only once. V shed 0 bases and J shed 6 bases, with 8 bases lying between them. The germline V gene has CDR1 MNHEY and CDR2 SVGAGI. The length of the CDR3 is 13 residues. Participants comprised healthy donors of bone marrow. The receptor was isolated from a woman aged 25 to 39 in good health and CMV-seropositive. This rearrangement joins TRBV6-5 to TRBJ1-1; tentatively, D is TRBD1 (6 bases). Sequenced material: PBMCs. CDR3 sequence reads: CASSYSGTPEAFF. For the CDR3, the DNA is TGTGCCAGCAGTTACTCCGGGACACCTGAAGCTTTCTTT.